This TCR beta chain originates from a study of cytomegalovirus exposure and HLA in healthy donors. Regarding the study as a whole: Trimming of TCR beta V- and J-genes showed a link, identified in a later analysis, to a missense DCLRE1C variant.

With respect to this clone: Its antigen is currently unknown.

In germline, CDR1 is PRHDT, CDR2 FYEKMQ (reference sequence). V dropped 4 bases and J dropped 5; count of bases not matched to a gene: 1. The CDR3 extends over 14 amino acids. The primer mix had 60 Vbeta and 13 Jbeta primers. Original handling: Later analysis identified some 80 million unique TCR beta chains, about 11 million shared. Sequencing was performed with immunoSEQ multiplex PCR; in TCRdb, only in-frame clones are kept and a portion is missing. V and J calls and clone size are those listed in that table; D and trimming were worked out from the DNA. The sample consists of 85,000 to 130,000 clones, around 74% of them appearing once.

The TCR sequence derives from a male donor in good health and CMV-seropositive. The specimen sequenced was PBMCs. The V call is TRBV13, the J call TRBJ1-6; 8 bases map to TRBD1. CDR3 residues: CASSWTGNNSPLHF. The DNA of the CDR3 is TGTGCCAGCAGCTGGACAGGGAATAATTCACCCCTCCACTTT.